This T cell receptor beta chain was sequenced for a study of T cells in Graves' hyperthyroidism and ophthalmopathy. At least ten counts were recorded for this clonotype. Its target is unknown. Study results and limitations: For ophthalmopathy, model prediction preceded onset by a median approximately 6 months.

RNA transcripts gave rise to amplified TCR beta CDR3 regions. Carried out on the TCR CDR3, a first-round RT-PCR used the HTBI primer set. TCRdb re-analysed the multiplex PCR reads in MiXCR, keeping a single row per CDR3 protein. The sample records 300,000 to 450,000 distinct CDR3 sequences, around 25% being singletons. Newly diagnosed hyperthyroidism, duration under 2 months, in patients aged 18 to 65. Uncontrolled infection, other autoimmune disease, pregnancy or lactation disqualified patients from enrolment. CDR1 is KGHSH, CDR2 LQKENI, per germline. This CDR3 is 14 amino acids long. V lost 3 bases and J lost 2, with 9 bases in between.

Material: blood. This chain links TRBV18 with TRBJ2-3, with D possibly being TRBD2 (5 bases). This clonotype was sampled from a man over 45 with Graves' hyperthyroidism. CDR3 protein: CASSPSTTTDTQYF. CDR3 nucleotides: TGTGCCAGCTCACCTTCGACTACCACAGATACGCAGTATTTT.